This passage covers 24 T cell receptor beta chains from one sample sequenced in a study of T cell responses to AZD1222 COVID-19 vaccine. The assay was immunoSEQ multiplex PCR, and TCRdb's table has in-frame clones only and misses some. The sample has under 150,000 clones; roughly 90% are singletons. Sequencing used peripheral blood, obtained 28 days after the second AZD1222 dose. These receptors all come from an adult who received the AZD1222 COVID-19 vaccine.

This rearrangement joins TRBV2 to TRBJ1-5; D perhaps matches TRBD1 (5 bases). This CDR3 comprises 13 residues. In germline, CDR1 is SNHLY, CDR2 FYNNEI. Deletions cut 7 bases from V and 0 bases from J, with 7 bases between. The CDR3 DNA is TGTGCCAGCAAGACAGATAGCAATCAGCCCCAGCATTTT. This translates into CASKTDSNQPQHF.

The gene calls are TRBV10-1 and TRBJ1-4; D unresolved. The CDR3 totals 15 residues. The V end was cut by 8 bases, the J end by 0 bases, with 13 bases between. Germline loops: CDR1 WNHNN, CDR2 SYGVQD (reference sequence). The CDR3 DNA reads TGCGCCAGCCACGAAGAGCAGGCAACTAATGAAAAACTGTTTTTT. It specifies CASHEEQATNEKLFF.

This chain joins TRBV7-8 and TRBJ2-7; D gene unclear. Germline V gene data show CDR1 as SGHVS and CDR2 as FQNEAQ. The CDR3 sequence is 11 residues long. Trimming removed 0 bases at V and 5 bases at J, with 2 bases between. This CDR3 reads CASSLADEQYF. The CDR3 DNA is TGTGCCAGCAGCTTAGCGGACGAGCAGTACTTC.

The chain links TRBV7-3 to TRBJ2-3; D remains unclear. The CDR3 length is 16 residues. Trimming pared 4 bases from V and 5 bases from J, leaving 19 bases between. From germline, CDR1 is SGHTA and CDR2 FQGTGA. CDR3: CASSYRGIMGVDTQYF. In DNA form, the CDR3 reads TGTGCCAGCAGCTATCGTGGAATCATGGGCGTAGATACGCAGTATTTT.

The chain is built from TRBV6-2 or TRBV6-3 and TRBJ1-2; TRBD1 aligns across 9 bases. This CDR3 contains 14 residues. Germline V gene sequence: CDR1 MNHEY, CDR2 SVGEGT. The V segment lost 6 bases and the J segment 2 bases; nucleotides outside the gene matches: 4. The DNA for the CDR3 is TGTGCCAGCAGCGGGACAGGGACAAACTATGGCTACACCTTC. Amino acid sequence: CASSGTGTNYGYTF.

The rearrangement joins TRBV30 to TRBJ2-7; D is unresolved. The germline V and J ends were trimmed by 3 bases and 1 base, with 10 bases remaining between them. This CDR3 is built from 13 residues. Germline CDR1 is GTSNPN and CDR2 is SVGIG (reference sequence). The CDR3 nucleotides read TGTGCCTGGAGCCTTTGGCTTTCCTACGAGCAGTACTTC. This encodes CAWSLWLSYEQYF.

The chain has TRBV7-2 and TRBJ1-2; 9 nucleotides agree with TRBD1. Per germline, CDR1 SGHTA and CDR2 FQGNSA. This CDR3 has 18 residues. V shed 5 bases, J shed 8 bases, and the junction held 21 bases outside the gene matches. In DNA, the CDR3 is TGTGCCAGCAGCCTAGAACCACAGGGGGCAGGTGGATCTGGCGGCTACACCTTC. This gives the protein CASSLEPQGAGGSGGYTF.

The genes are TRBV18 and TRBJ2-5, with D tentatively TRBD2 (7 bases). Trimming took 6 bases from V and 5 from J, leaving 16 bases between them. CDR1 and CDR2 from the germline V gene are KGHSH and LQKENI. The CDR3 length is 14 residues. The CDR3 spells CASSPVGGHETQYF. The CDR3 coding sequence is TGTGCCAGCTCTCCGGTCGGGGGGCATGAGACCCAGTACTTC. The full variable domain, rest sourced from reference TRBV18 and TRBJ2-5, is NAGVMQNPRHLVRRRGQEARLRCSPMKGHSHVYWYRQLPEEGLKFMVYLQKENIIDESGMPKERFSAEFPKEGPSILRIQQVVRGDSAAYFCASSPVGGHETQYFGPGTRLLVL.

The chain joins TRBV7-2 to TRBJ2-2, with 9 positions matching TRBD2. The ends lost 6 bases at V and 3 bases at J; junction bases unmatched: 8. CDR1 SGHTA and CDR2 FQGNSA come from the germline V gene. CDR3 size: 16 residues. In nucleotides, the CDR3 is TGTGCCAGCAGTCCTTTAGCGGGAGATTACACCGGGGAGCTGTTTTTT. It is translated as CASSPLAGDYTGELFF. The variable domain in full, completed from reference TRBV7-2 and TRBJ2-2, reads GAGVSQSPSNKVTEKGKDVELRCDPISGHTALYWYRQSLGQGLEFLIYFQGNSAPDKSGLPSDRFSAERTGGSVSTLTIQRTQQEDSAVYLCASSPLAGDYTGELFFGEGSRLTVL.

This chain links TRBV7-2 with TRBJ2-2; a weak D match, TRBD2 (6 bases). The germline V gene encodes CDR1 SGHTA and CDR2 FQGNSA. V lost 4 bases, J lost 7 bases, and 19 bases lay in between. CDR3 length: 16 residues. The chain's CDR3 is CASSSGLSEVGGELFF. The CDR3 DNA follows: TGTGCCAGCAGCTCGGGACTTTCCGAGGTGGGCGGGGAGCTGTTTTTT.

The chain has TRBV30 and TRBJ1-6; possible D gene TRBD1, 5 bases. CDR1 is GTSNPN and CDR2 is SVGIG in the germline V gene (reference sequence). The CDR3 covers 13 residues. The V and J ends lost 4 bases and 7 bases respectively, with 11 bases between them. In nucleotides, the CDR3 is TGTGCCTGGACCGGGACGTACAATTCACCCCTCCACTTT. Translated: CAWTGTYNSPLHF.

This chain connects TRBV7-2 to TRBJ1-5, with D maybe TRBD1 (6 bases). The CDR3 has 15 residues. V was trimmed by 1 base and J by 7 bases, leaving 14 bases between them. Germline V gene data show CDR1 as SGHTA and CDR2 as FQGNSA. CDR3 region: CASSLEGGGTQPQHF. CDR3 in DNA: TGTGCCAGCAGCTTAGAGGGGGGGGGCACACAGCCCCAGCATTTT.

V gene TRBV5-8 combines with J gene TRBJ2-5; D is ambiguous. V lost 0 bases to trimming and J lost 6 bases, with 0 bases between them. The CDR3 loop spans 10 amino acids. The germline V gene encodes CDR1 SGHTS and CDR2 YDEGEE. The CDR3: CASSLETQYF. The CDR3 nucleotides read TGTGCCAGCAGCTTGGAGACCCAGTACTTC.

The J gene is TRBJ1-1, the V gene TRBV7-8; no clear D gene. The V gene's germline CDR1 is SGHVS and CDR2 FQNEAQ. Trimming stripped 4 bases from V and 5 bases from J, with 11 bases between. This CDR3 region has 13 residues. The CDR3 DNA follows: TGTGCCAGCAGCTCCCTGGGATTGACTGAAGCTTTCTTT. This translates into CASSSLGLTEAFF.

The V and J genes are TRBV3-1 (or the pseudogene TRBV3-2) and TRBJ1-1; TRBD1 might be the D (6 bases). Trimming took off 6 bases at V and 1 base at J, with 15 bases between the two ends. Germline values: CDR1 LGHDT, CDR2 YNNKEL (reference sequence). CDR3 size: 15 residues. The CDR3 sequence is CASSPWGDKNTEAFF. The DNA for the CDR3 is TGTGCCAGCAGTCCTTGGGGGGACAAGAACACTGAAGCTTTCTTT.

The chain carries TRBV30 and TRBJ2-1; no definite D call. CDR3 length: 16 amino acids. Germline-derived CDR1 and CDR2 are GTSNPN and SVGIG (reference sequence). V was trimmed by 1 base and J by 1 base, leaving 14 bases between them. This chain's CDR3 is CAWSAMTGGSYNEQFF. In DNA, the CDR3 is TGTGCCTGGAGTGCGATGACGGGTGGTTCCTACAATGAGCAGTTCTTC.

The rearrangement links TRBV7-2 to TRBJ2-7; 15 bases are a match to TRBD2. After removal of 5 bases from V and 5 bases from J, the junction contained 10 bases not matched to a gene. CDR1 and CDR2 (germline): SGHTA, FQGNSA. The CDR3 covers 17 residues. CDR3 DNA sequence: TGTGCCAGCAGCCCTAGGGGGACTAGCGGGAGGAGGAACGAGCAGTACTTC. Translated, it gives CASSPRGTSGRRNEQYF.

The rearrangement joins TRBV5-6 to TRBJ2-7; 11 bases map to TRBD2. Germline trimming cut 4 bases from V and 6 bases from J; bases unmatched to any gene: 12. This CDR3 is 16 amino acids long. Germline V gene sequence: CDR1 SGHDT, CDR2 YYEEEE. DNA of the CDR3: TGTGCCAGCAGCAGATATAGCGGGGGGGCCCATAGCGAGCAGTACTTC. This codes for CASSRYSGGAHSEQYF. The full variable domain, in which reference TRBV5-6 and TRBJ2-7 provide the parts outside the CDR3, is DAGVTQSPTHLIKTRGQQVTLRCSPKSGHDTVSWYQQALGQGPQFIFQYYEEEERQRGNFPDRFSGHQFPNYSSELNVNALLLGDSALYLCASSRYSGGAHSEQYFGPGTRLTVT.

The chain carries TRBV5-5 and TRBJ2-2; TRBD2 aligns across 8 bases. CDR1 SGHKS and CDR2 YYEKEE come from the germline V gene (reference sequence). J lost 3 bases, V lost 4 bases, and 5 bases had no gene match. The CDR3 runs 15 residues. CDR3 amino acids: CASSQTSAYTGELFF. DNA of the CDR3: TGTGCCAGCAGCCAGACTAGCGCCTACACCGGGGAGCTGTTTTTT.

J is TRBJ2-3 and V is TRBV6-5, with 7 bases lining up with TRBD1. J gave up 6 bases and V 7 bases, and 10 bases lay outside the gene matches. The CDR3 covers 14 residues. The germline gives CDR1 MNHEY, CDR2 SVGAGI. The chain's CDR3 is CASNRQGLIDTQYF. The CDR3 nucleotides are TGTGCCAGCAATCGACAGGGTCTGATCGATACGCAGTATTTT.

The rearrangement uses TRBV19 and TRBJ1-4, with D hard to call. Trimming removed 4 bases at V and 6 bases at J, with 9 bases between. The germline V gene encodes CDR1 LNHDA and CDR2 SQIVND (reference sequence). The CDR3 spans 13 residues. CDR3 loop: CASSRREDEKLFF. The CDR3 DNA reads as TGTGCCAGTAGTAGGAGGGAAGATGAAAAACTGTTTTTT.

The chain links TRBV4-2 to TRBJ2-3; D possibly corresponds to TRBD2 (6 bases). Trimming removed 1 base at V and 5 bases at J, with 10 bases between. CDR3 length: 14 amino acids. From germline, CDR1 is LGHNA and CDR2 YNFKEQ. CDR3 bases: TGTGCCAGCAGCCAAGGGCAGGGAGGAGATACGCAGTATTTT. Translation: CASSQGQGGDTQYF.

The chain links TRBV27 to TRBJ1-5; the D gene is possibly TRBD1 (5 bases). The CDR3 is 13 residues long. In germline, CDR1 is MNHEY, CDR2 SMNVEV (reference sequence). V dropped 8 bases and J dropped 7 bases, with 15 bases sitting between them. CDR3 sequence: CASRRDGTQPQHF. In nucleotides, the CDR3 is TGTGCCAGCCGCCGGGACGGTACCCAGCCCCAGCATTTT.

V usage is TRBV13 and J usage is TRBJ2-3, with D possibly being TRBD2 (6 bases). V lost 0 bases and J 0 bases, leaving 7 bases between the germline ends. Germline CDR1 is PRHDT and CDR2 is FYEKMQ (reference sequence). This CDR3 is built from 15 residues. The CDR3 region is CASSLGGTSTDTQYF. In DNA form, the CDR3 reads TGTGCCAGCAGCTTAGGCGGGACTAGCACAGATACGCAGTATTTT.